The entry below gives a single T cell receptor beta chain sequence along with its context. The specificity of this receptor is unknown. Per-base quality was not reported, and no clone a single base away is much larger than it. The CDR3 has 15 amino acids, counting the end cysteine and phenylalanine. The sequence is cut down to CDR3 DNA, 45 bases in frame from base 1. V is trimmed back by 6 bases and J by 4 bases, and the junction contains 9 bases that no gene match accounts for. CDR1 MDHEN and CDR2 SYDVKM are derived from the germline V gene. Patients with autoimmune disease history or receiving systemic immunosuppression were excluded from the trial. Peripheral blood for TCR sequencing was collected from all dose cohorts at baseline, on cycle 4 day 1, and on cycle 7 day 1. Samples came from an open-label, multicenter, first-in-human phase I dose-escalation trial of ivuxolimab. The trial enrolled adults with locally advanced or metastatic head and neck squamous cell, hepatocellular, melanoma or renal cell carcinoma. Before TCR sequencing, CD4+ T cells and CD8+ T cells were sorted from peripheral blood as separate populations.

Genomic DNA was isolated from the sorted cells so that the TCRbeta CDR3 region could be sequenced. TCRbeta CDR3 regions were sequenced using the immunoSEQ Assay. This immuneACCESS table, as held by TCRdb, lists in-frame sequences with V and J called but not all clones. Of the missing ones, under half trace to an unresolved V gene in checked studies; the others have no known cause. Here the sample has tens of thousands of clones; about 88% occur a single time. In total, the top ten clones hold roughly 18% of the sample. This specimen belongs to a study of OX40 agonist ivuxolimab in advanced cancers. Turning to the overall study: Ivuxolimab was an agonistic, fully human IgG2 monoclonal antibody directed against OX40 (CD134), a costimulatory receptor. Intravenous ivuxolimab was administered to patients every 2 weeks at six dose levels: 0.01, 0.1, 0.3, 1.5, 3 and 10 mg/kg. Of the approximately 50 patients in dose escalation, some 20 had hepatocellular carcinoma, some 15 had melanoma, 9 had renal cell carcinoma and 9 had head and neck cancer. A male proportion of roughly 85% and a mean age of roughly 58 years, ranging from roughly 23 to 80, were recorded for the dose-escalation cohort. Prior anti-PD-1, anti-PD-L1 or anti-CTLA-4 therapy was permitted, and checkpoint inhibitors had been received by more than 35% of dose-escalation patients. Partial responses occurred in three dose-escalation patients, of whom one had hepatocellular carcinoma and two had cutaneous melanoma. The point of sequencing TCRbeta in the periphery was to test whether ivuxolimab changed TCR sequence diversity and drove clonal T-cell expansion. The monotherapy dose-escalation portion (N of about 50 patients) of the phase I ivuxolimab trial is reported in the paper. What the authors observed across the whole study: Low levels of normalized T-cell clonal expansion were also seen in some patients who did not respond. The antigen specificity of the peripheral T cells that underwent clonal expansion was not determined. Partial responders in the 0.1-3.0 mg/kg groups had among the lowest normalized peripheral clonal expansion, especially among CD8+ T cells. On average, CD8+ T cells showed more expanded clones than CD4+ T cells after ivuxolimab. Clonal expansion of both CD4+ and CD8+ blood T cells was observed from baseline to week 6 at doses 0.1 to 3.0 mg/kg.

The V and J segments used are TRBV28 and TRBJ2-7, with 10 bases in between that match TRBD1. This specimen was CD4+ or CD8+ T cells sorted from blood, taken in a trial of the OX40 agonist ivuxolimab. The receptor comes from an adult with an advanced solid tumor such as melanoma, head and neck, liver or kidney cancer. At the DNA level, the sequence is TGTGCCAGCAGCTCGCGACAGGGGGCGCAGTACGAGCAGTACTTC. This is translated as CASSSRQGAQYEQYF.